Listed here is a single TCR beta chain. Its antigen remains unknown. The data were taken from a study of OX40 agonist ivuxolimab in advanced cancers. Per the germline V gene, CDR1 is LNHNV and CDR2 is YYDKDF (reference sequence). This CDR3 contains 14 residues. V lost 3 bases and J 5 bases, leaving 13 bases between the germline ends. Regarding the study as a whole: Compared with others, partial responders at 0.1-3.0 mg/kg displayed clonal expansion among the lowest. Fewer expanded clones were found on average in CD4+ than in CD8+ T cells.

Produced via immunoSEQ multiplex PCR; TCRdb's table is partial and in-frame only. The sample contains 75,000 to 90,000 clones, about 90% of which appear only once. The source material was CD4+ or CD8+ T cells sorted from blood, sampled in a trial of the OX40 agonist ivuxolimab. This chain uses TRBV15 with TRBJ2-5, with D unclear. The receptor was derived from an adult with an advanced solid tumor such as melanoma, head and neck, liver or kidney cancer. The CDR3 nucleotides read TGTGCCACCAGCAGGACACAAGGTGGGGAGACCCAGTACTTC. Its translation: CATSRTQGGETQYF.